Below, 3 T cell receptor beta chains from the same sample are listed, as sequenced in a study of molecular identifiers for immune sequencing clone quantification. TCRdb redid the calling of the PCR reads with MiXCR, one entry per CDR3 protein. The repertoire holds around 480,000 distinct CDR3 sequences, with around a fifth as singletons. Source material: naive CD8+ T cells from blood, with Jurkat cell RNA spiked in. Subset meaning: FACS-sorted CD8+CD4-CCR7+CD45RA+ naive T cells. Source of these receptors: a human donor in good health. Some libraries in this study had Jurkat cell RNA spiked in.

The rearrangement links TRBV7-2 to TRBJ2-5; D is perhaps TRBD2 (6 bases). Germline loops: CDR1 SGHTA, CDR2 FQGNSA. This CDR3 has 15 amino acids. Trimming pared 5 bases from V and 1 base from J, leaving 14 bases between. The CDR3 nucleotides are TGTGCCAGCAGCGCCAGCCCCGGGGGCCAAGAGACCCAGTACTTC. Amino acids: CASSASPGGQETQYF.

Remarks on this clonotype: With a much larger clone just one base away, this may be a read error. V and J are TRBV19 and TRBJ1-2; the D gene is possibly TRBD1 (5 bases). CDR1 is LNHDA and CDR2 is SQIVND in the germline V gene (reference sequence). V dropped 1 base and J dropped 3 bases, with 12 bases sitting between them. The length of the CDR3 is 15 residues. DNA of the CDR3: TGTGCCAGTAGTATAGTCGGGGACGGCTACTATGGCTACACCTTC. Residues: CASSIVGDGYYGYTF.

As to this clonotype: An end of the junction does not agree with germline; a read error may underlie this. CDR3 region: CASSTPQGAGSYNERFF. CDR3 DNA sequence: TGTGCCAGTAGTACCCCCCAGGGGGCTGGGTCCTACAATGAGCGGTTCTTC. The rearrangement uses TRBV19 and TRBJ2-1, with TRBD1 identical over 8 bases. The CDR3 totals 17 residues. The germline V gene has CDR1 LNHDA and CDR2 SQIVND (reference sequence).